This TCR beta chain was profiled in a study of STAT3 mutations in large granular lymphocyte leukemia. Details on this clone: Its antigen is unknown.

Study-wide findings and caveats: Every T-LGLL patient had at least one immunodominant TCRbeta clonotype.

This table comes from immunoSEQ multiplex PCR, and its TCRdb copy is limited to in-frame clones, with some not included. The sample includes fewer than 8,500 clones, roughly 91% of them seen just once. This CDR3 is 14 amino acids long. V lost 4 bases to trimming and J lost 0 bases, with 6 bases between them. CDR1 is MRHNA, CDR2 SNTAGT, per germline. The V call is TRBV6-4, the J call TRBJ2-2; no clear D gene. The TCR was taken from a man aged 45-60 years with T-cell large granular lymphocyte leukemia. Some clones in this sample may be carry-over from other donors' samples. Material for sequencing was peripheral blood mononuclear cells. The CDR3 region is CASSVSTNTGELFF. The CDR3 DNA reads TGTGCCAGCAGTGTATCGACGAACACCGGGGAGCTGTTTTTT.